A selection of T cell receptor beta chains follows, all from one sample in a study of human T cells and chemical hapten exposure. MiXCR was run by TCRdb on the RACE reads, yielding one entry per CDR3 protein. Of roughly 40,000 distinct CDR3 sequences listed, approximately 11% are singletons. The sequences come from whole blood, collected in connection with sensitization to the hapten diphenylcyclopropenone (DPC). The receptors were gathered from a woman aged 40 to 50 with alopecia areata. Some clones in this sample may be carry-over from other donors' samples. The CDR3 runs from the conserved cysteine through the conserved F or W. Fields, in order: CDR3 length, J gene, clone size, D gene, V gene, CDR3 DNA, CDR3 protein. D genes are given only for firm matches. The size of a clone is reported for some rows only, either as once, few or many, or as a class for expanded clones.

13	TRBJ1-1	few	TRBD1	TRBV20-1	TGCAGTGCTCCCCGGACAGGGGGCGTTGGAGCTTTCTTT	CSAPRTGGVGAFF
12	TRBJ2-7	-	-	TRBV28	TGTGCCAGCAGTCCCGGCAGGGACGAGCAGTACTTC	CASSPGRDEQYF
15	TRBJ2-3	few	-	TRBV7-2	TGTGCCAGCAGCTTAATGGGAGTCCTCTCAGATACGCAGTATTTT	CASSLMGVLSDTQYF
14	TRBJ2-2	-	-	TRBV24-1	TGTGCCACCAGTGACCCCCGGGAAGCCGGGGAGCTGTTTTTT	CATSDPREAGELFF
14	TRBJ2-7	many	-	TRBV29-1	TGCAGCGTGGGCCCCGGGACCCACTCCTACGAGCAGTACTTC	CSVGPGTHSYEQYF
14	TRBJ2-7	few	-	TRBV4-3	TGCGCCAGCAGCCAAGACGGCCACGAGGACGAGCAGTACTTC	CASSQDGHEDEQYF
12	TRBJ1-5	many	-	TRBV2	TGTGCCAGCAGGGCCCAAAGTCAGCCCCAGCATTTT	CASRAQSQPQHF
17	TRBJ2-7	few	-	TRBV11-2	TGTGCCAGCAGCTTCATCCCGAGGGGCAGGGCCCCCTACGAGCAGTACTTC	CASSFIPRGRAPYEQYF
12	TRBJ2-5	-	-	TRBV29-1	TGCAGCGTTATCTGGGGACAAGAGACCCAGTACTTC	CSVIWGQETQYF
15	TRBJ2-7	many	-	TRBV6-2/TRBV6-3	TGTGCCAGCAGTAAGGACAGACCTTTCTTCTACGAGCAGTACTTC	CASSKDRPFFYEQYF
16	TRBJ1-5	many	-	TRBV28	TGTGCCAGCAGTTCGGCTTGGCAGGATAGCAATCAGCCCCAGCATTTT	CASSSAWQDSNQPQHF
15	TRBJ2-3	-	TRBD2	TRBV7-9	TGTGCCAGCAGCTTAATTAGCGGGAGAACAGATACGCAGTATTTT	CASSLISGRTDTQYF
13	TRBJ2-5	many	-	TRBV4-1	TGCGCCAGCATCTGGAGGGAAAAAGAGACCCAGTACTTC	CASIWREKETQYF
14	TRBJ1-5	many	-	TRBV15	TGTGCCACCGGGCCCGGGGGAAGCAATCAGCCCCAGCATTTT	CATGPGGSNQPQHF
13	TRBJ1-1	many	TRBD1	TRBV29-1	TGCAGCGACTCTAGACAGGGGGGTACTGAAGCTTTCTTT	CSDSRQGGTEAFF
12	TRBJ1-5	few	-	TRBV7-9	TGTGCCAGCAGCCTCGACAGTCAGCCCCAGCATTTT	CASSLDSQPQHF
12	TRBJ2-7	many	-	TRBV18	TGTGCCAGCTCACCACGGTCCTACGAGCAGTACTTC	CASSPRSYEQYF
10	TRBJ1-1	many	-	TRBV29-1	TGCAGCGGAATGGGGCAGAGGGCTTTCTTT	CSGMGQRAFF
13	TRBJ2-7	-	-	TRBV6-2/TRBV6-3	TGTGCCAGCAGTTACTCTTTAACCTCCGAGCAGTACTTC	CASSYSLTSEQYF
13	TRBJ1-1	-	-	TRBV29-1	TGCAGCGTTTCCGTAGGGCTTAACACTGAAGCTTTCTTT	CSVSVGLNTEAFF